This T cell receptor (beta chain) emerged from a study of blood T cell repertoires in COVID-19. Study-level background: Material from acute and convalescent COVID-19 was sourced from the United States, Italy and Spain. PBMCs, B-cell-depleted T cells, or T cells were the source of the cDNA or gDNA that made up the material.

Germline CDR1 SGHRS, CDR2 YFSETQ. The CDR3 runs to 16 residues. A word on this clone: One end of the junction fails to match germline, which may point to a read error.

In the original analysis: Nucleated cell counts were estimated from reference gene primer amplification. Sequencing was performed with immunoSEQ multiplex PCR; in TCRdb, only in-frame clones are kept and a portion is missing. V and J calls and clone size follow that table, whereas D and trimming were derived from the DNA. The sample consists of fewer than 200,000 clones, over 75% of them appearing once. The genes are TRBV5-1 and TRBJ2-1; TRBD1 matches at 7 bases. The sequencing sample was made of peripheral blood. The sequence derives from a man between 65 and 80 years old with acute or convalescent COVID-19. This chain's CDR3 is CASRLDRDSSGNEQFF. In DNA form, the CDR3 reads TGCGCCAGCAGGTTGGACCGGGACAGCTCGGGCAATGAGCAGTTCTTC. Together with reference TRBV5-1 and TRBJ2-1, the CDR3 gives the full variable domain: KAGVTQTPRYLIKTRGQQVTLSCSPISGHRSVSWYQQTPGQGLQFLFEYFSETQRNKGNFPGRFSGRQFSNSRSEMNVSTLELGDSALYLCASRLDRDSSGNEQFFGPGTRLTVL.